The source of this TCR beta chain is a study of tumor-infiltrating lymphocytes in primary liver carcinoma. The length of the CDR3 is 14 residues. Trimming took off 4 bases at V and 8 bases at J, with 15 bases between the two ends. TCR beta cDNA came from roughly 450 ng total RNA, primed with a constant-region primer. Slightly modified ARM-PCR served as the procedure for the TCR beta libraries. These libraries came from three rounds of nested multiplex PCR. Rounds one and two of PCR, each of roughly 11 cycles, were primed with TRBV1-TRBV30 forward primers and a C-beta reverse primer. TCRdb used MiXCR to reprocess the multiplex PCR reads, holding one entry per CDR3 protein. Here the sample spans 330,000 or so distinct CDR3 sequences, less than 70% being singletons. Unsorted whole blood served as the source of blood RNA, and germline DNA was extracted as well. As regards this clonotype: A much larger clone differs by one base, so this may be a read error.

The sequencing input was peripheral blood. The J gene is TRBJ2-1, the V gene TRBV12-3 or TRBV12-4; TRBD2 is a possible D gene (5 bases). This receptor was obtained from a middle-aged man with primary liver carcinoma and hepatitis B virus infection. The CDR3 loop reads CASSSGITFDEQFF. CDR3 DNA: TGTGCCAGCAGTTCCGGGATTACTTTTGATGAGCAGTTCTTC.